This entry concerns a single TCR beta chain. Its antigen is undetermined. Measured with immunoSEQ multiplex PCR; TCRdb has only the in-frame clones, and not every one. Of about 29,000 clones in the sample, 70% to 80% were seen once. This entry belongs to a study of OX40 agonist ivuxolimab in advanced cancers. At the level of the study: All patients had ivuxolimab intravenously every 2 weeks at 0.01 to 10 mg/kg. Partial responses were achieved by three patients, one with hepatocellular carcinoma and two with cutaneous melanoma.

Study conclusions and caveats: Low levels of normalized T-cell clonal expansion also appeared in some nonresponders. At 0.1 to 3.0 mg/kg and by week 6, clonal expansion occurred in CD4+ and CD8+ blood T cells.

Germline V gives CDR1 GTSNPN, CDR2 SVGIG (reference sequence). The CDR3 sequence is 15 residues long. V shed 0 bases and J shed 4 bases, with 13 bases lying between them. Material: CD4+ or CD8+ T cells sorted from blood, obtained in a trial of the OX40 agonist ivuxolimab. The clonotype originates from an adult with an advanced solid tumor such as melanoma, head and neck, liver or kidney cancer. The chain recombines TRBV30 with TRBJ2-1, with D perhaps assigned TRBD1 or TRBD2 (6 bases each). The CDR3 coding sequence is TGTGCCTGGAGTGTACCGGGGGCGCGATACAATGAGCAGTTCTTC. It specifies CAWSVPGARYNEQFF.